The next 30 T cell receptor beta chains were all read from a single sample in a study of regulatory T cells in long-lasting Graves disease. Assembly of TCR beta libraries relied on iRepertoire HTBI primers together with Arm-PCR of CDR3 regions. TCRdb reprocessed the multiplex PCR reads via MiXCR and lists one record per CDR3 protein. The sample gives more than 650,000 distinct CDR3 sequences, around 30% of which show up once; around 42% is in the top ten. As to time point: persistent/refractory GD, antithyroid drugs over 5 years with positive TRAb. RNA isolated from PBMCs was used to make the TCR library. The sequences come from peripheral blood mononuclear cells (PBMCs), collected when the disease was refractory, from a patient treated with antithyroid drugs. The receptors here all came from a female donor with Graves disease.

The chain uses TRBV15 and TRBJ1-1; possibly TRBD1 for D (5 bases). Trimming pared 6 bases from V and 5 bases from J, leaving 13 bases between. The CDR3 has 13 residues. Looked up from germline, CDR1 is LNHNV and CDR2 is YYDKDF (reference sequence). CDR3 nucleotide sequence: TGTGCCACCAGGGTAGGGGCCAGGACTGAAGCTTTCTTT. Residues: CATRVGARTEAFF.

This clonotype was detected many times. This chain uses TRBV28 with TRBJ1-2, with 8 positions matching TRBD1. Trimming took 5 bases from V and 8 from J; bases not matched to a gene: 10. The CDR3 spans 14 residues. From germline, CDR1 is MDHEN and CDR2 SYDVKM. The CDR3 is CASSPGDRPGGYTF. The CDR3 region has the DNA TGTGCCAGCAGTCCCGGGGACAGGCCAGGAGGCTACACCTTC.

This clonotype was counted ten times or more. CDR3 residues: CASSSTGDDNQPQHF. In nucleotides, the CDR3 is TGTGCCAGCAGCTCGACAGGGGATGACAATCAGCCCCAGCATTTT. J is TRBJ1-5 and V is TRBV12-3 or TRBV12-4, with 8 bases aligning to TRBD1. The CDR3 loop spans 15 amino acids. The V and J ends lost 6 bases and 3 bases, in that order; junction bases with no gene match: 7.

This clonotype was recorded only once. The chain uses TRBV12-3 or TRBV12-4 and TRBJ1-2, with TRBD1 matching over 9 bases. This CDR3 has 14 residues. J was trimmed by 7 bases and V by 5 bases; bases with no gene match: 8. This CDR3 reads CASSLGQGLPGYTF. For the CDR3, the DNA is TGTGCCAGCAGTCTCGGACAGGGGCTTCCTGGCTACACCTTC.

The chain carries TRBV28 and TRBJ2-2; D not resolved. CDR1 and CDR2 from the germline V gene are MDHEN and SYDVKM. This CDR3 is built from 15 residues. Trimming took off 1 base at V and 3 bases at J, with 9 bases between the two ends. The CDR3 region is CASSLSIGYTGELFF. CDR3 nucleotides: TGTGCCAGCAGTTTATCAATCGGATACACCGGGGAGCTGTTTTTT.

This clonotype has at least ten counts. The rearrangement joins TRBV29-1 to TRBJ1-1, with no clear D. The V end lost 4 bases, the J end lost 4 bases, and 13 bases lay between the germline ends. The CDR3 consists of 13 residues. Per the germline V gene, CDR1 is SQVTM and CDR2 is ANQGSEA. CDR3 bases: TGCAGCGTTGGGGCAACGATGGGCACTGAAGCTTTCTTT. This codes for CSVGATMGTEAFF.

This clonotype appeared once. The CDR3 region has the DNA TGTGCCAGCAGTGTTCGGGACAGGGGACCCATGAACACTGAAGCTTTCTTT. It is translated as CASSVRDRGPMNTEAFF. The chain employs TRBV6-2 or TRBV6-3 and TRBJ1-1; 10 bases match TRBD1. Per the germline V gene, CDR1 is MNHEY and CDR2 is SVGEGT. The CDR3 runs to 17 residues. With 5 bases clipped from V and 0 bases from J, the junction kept 9 bases outside the gene matches.

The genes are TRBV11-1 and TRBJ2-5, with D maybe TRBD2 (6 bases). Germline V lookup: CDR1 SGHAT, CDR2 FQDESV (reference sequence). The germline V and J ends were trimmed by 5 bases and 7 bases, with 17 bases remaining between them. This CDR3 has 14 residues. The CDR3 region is CASSPKRRGGTQYF. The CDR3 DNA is TGTGCCAGCAGCCCTAAACGTCGGGGAGGGACCCAGTACTTC.

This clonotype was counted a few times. As DNA, the CDR3 is TGCGCCAGCAGCCCTCTTCCGCGTGAGACCCAGTACTTC. This translates into CASSPLPRETQYF. The chain links TRBV4-1 to TRBJ2-5; D is unclear. Germline V gives CDR1 MGHRA, CDR2 YSYEKL. The CDR3 has 13 amino acids. The V gene lost 4 bases and the J gene lost 5 bases, with 11 bases spanning the gap.

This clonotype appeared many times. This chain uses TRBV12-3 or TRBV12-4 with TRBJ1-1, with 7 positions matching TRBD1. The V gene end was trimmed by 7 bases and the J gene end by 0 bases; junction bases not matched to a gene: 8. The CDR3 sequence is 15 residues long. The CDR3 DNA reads TGTGCCAGCAAGCTACAGGGGTCCCTGAACACTGAAGCTTTCTTT. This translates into CASKLQGSLNTEAFF.

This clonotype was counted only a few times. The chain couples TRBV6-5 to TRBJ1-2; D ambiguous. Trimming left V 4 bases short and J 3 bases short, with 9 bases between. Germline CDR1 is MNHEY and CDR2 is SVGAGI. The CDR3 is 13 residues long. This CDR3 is CASSFDGYYGYTF. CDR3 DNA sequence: TGTGCCAGCAGTTTTGACGGGTACTATGGCTACACCTTC.

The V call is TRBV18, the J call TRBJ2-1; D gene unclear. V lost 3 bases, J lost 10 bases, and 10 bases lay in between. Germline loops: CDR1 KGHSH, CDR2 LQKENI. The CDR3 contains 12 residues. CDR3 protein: CASSPLSREQFF. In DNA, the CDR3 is TGTGCCAGCTCACCTCTAAGCAGGGAGCAGTTCTTC.

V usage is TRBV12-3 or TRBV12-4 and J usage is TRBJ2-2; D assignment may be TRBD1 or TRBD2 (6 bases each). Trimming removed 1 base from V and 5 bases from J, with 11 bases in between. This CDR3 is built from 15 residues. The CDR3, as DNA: TGTGCCAGCAGTTTAGAGACAGGAGGGACCGGGGAGCTGTTTTTT. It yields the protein CASSLETGGTGELFF.

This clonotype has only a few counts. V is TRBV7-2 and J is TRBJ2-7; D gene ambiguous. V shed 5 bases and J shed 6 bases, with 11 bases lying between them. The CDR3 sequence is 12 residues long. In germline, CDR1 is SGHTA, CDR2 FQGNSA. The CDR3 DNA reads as TGTGCCAGCAGCGAAACTACGCGCGAGCAGTACTTC. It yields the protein CASSETTREQYF. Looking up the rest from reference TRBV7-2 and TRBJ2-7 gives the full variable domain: GAGVSQSPSNKVTEKGKDVELRCDPISGHTALYWYRQSLGQGLEFLIYFQGNSAPDKSGLPSDRFSAERTGGSVSTLTIQRTQQEDSAVYLCASSETTREQYFGPGTRLTVT.

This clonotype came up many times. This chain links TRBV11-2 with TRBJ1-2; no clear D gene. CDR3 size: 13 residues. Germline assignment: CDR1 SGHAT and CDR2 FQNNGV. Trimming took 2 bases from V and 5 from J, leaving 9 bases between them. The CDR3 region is CASSLNGAYGYTF. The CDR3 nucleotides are TGTGCCAGCAGCTTAAATGGCGCTTATGGCTACACCTTC. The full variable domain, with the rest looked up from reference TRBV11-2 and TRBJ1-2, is EAGVAQSPRYKIIEKRQSVAFWCNPISGHATLYWYQQILGQGPKLLIQFQNNGVVDDSQLPKDRFSAERLKGVDSTLKIQPAKLEDSAVYLCASSLNGAYGYTFGSGTRLTVV.

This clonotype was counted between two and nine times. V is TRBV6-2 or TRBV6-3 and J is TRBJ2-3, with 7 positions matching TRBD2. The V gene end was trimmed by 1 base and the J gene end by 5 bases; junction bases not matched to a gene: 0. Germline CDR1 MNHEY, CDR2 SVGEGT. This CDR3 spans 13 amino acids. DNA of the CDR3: TGTGCCAGCAGTTACTTAGCGGGAGATACGCAGTATTTT. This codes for CASSYLAGDTQYF.

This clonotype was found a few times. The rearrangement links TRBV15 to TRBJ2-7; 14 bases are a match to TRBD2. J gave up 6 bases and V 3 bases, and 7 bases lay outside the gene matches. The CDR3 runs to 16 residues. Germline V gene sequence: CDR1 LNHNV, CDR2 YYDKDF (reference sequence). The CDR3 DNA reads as TGTGCCACCAGCAGGGAGACTAGCGGGAGGGCAGGCGAGCAGTACTTC. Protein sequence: CATSRETSGRAGEQYF.

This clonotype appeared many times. In DNA form, the CDR3 reads TGTGCCAGCAGCTCTGGGACAGGGGGGGGATACGAGCAGTACTTC. Protein product: CASSSGTGGGYEQYF. V is TRBV11-2 and J is TRBJ2-7, with 11 bases identical to TRBD1. Germline CDR1 is SGHAT and CDR2 is FQNNGV. Trimming removed 4 bases from V and 4 bases from J; junction bases left unmatched: 6. The CDR3 loop spans 15 amino acids. Using reference TRBV11-2 and TRBJ2-7 for the parts outside the CDR3, the full variable domain is EAGVAQSPRYKIIEKRQSVAFWCNPISGHATLYWYQQILGQGPKLLIQFQNNGVVDDSQLPKDRFSAERLKGVDSTLKIQPAKLEDSAVYLCASSSGTGGGYEQYFGPGTRLTVT.

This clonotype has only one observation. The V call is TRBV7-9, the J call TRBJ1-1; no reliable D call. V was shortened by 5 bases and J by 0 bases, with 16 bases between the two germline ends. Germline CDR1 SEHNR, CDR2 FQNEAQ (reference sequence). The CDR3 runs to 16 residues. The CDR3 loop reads CASSPTEPTLNTEAFF. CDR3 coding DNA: TGTGCCAGCAGCCCCACCGAACCTACTTTGAACACTGAAGCTTTCTTT.

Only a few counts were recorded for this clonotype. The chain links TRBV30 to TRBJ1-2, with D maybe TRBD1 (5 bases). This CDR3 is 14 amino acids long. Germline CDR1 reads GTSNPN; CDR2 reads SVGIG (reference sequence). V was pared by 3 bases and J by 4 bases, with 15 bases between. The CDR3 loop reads CAWREGRYFYGYTF. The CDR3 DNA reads TGTGCCTGGAGAGAGGGACGCTACTTCTATGGCTACACCTTC. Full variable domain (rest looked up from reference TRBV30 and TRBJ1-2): SQTIHQWPATLVQPVGSPLSLECTVEGTSNPNLYWYRQAAGRGLQLLFYSVGIGQISSEVPQNLSASRPQDRQFILSSKKLLLSDSGFYLCAWREGRYFYGYTFGSGTRLTVV.

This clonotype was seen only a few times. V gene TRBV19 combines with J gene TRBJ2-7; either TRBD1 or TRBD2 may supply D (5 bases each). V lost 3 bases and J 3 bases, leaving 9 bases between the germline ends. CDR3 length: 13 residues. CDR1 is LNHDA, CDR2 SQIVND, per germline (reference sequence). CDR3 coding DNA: TGTGCCAGTAGTATGGGGGTAAGCTACGAGCAGTACTTC. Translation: CASSMGVSYEQYF.

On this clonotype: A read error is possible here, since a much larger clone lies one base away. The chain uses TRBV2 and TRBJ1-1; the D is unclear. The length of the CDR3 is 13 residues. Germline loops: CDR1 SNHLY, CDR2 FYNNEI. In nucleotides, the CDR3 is TGTGCCAGCAGTTCTAGTTCCGTCACTGGAGCTTTCTTT. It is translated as CASSSSSVTGAFF.

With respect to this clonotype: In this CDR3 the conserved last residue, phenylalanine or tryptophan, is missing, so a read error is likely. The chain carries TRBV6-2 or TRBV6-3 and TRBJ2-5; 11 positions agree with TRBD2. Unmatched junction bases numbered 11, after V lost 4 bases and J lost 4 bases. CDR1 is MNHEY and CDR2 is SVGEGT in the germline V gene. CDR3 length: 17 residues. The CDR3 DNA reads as TGTGCCAGCAGTTCAGCCTTTAGTCTAGCGGGAGGAGAGACCCAGTACCTC. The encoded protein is CASSSAFSLAGGETQYL.

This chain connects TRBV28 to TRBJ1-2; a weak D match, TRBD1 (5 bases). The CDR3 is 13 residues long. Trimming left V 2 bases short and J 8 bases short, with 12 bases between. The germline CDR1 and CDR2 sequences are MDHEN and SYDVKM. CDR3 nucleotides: TGTGCCAGCAGTTTAATCCAGGGTCGGGGCTACACCTTC. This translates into CASSLIQGRGYTF.

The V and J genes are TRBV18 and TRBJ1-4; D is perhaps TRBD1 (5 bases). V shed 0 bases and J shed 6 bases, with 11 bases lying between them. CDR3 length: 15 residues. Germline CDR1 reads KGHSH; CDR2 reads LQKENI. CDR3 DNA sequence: TGTGCCAGCTCACCACCGCAGGGTGAAGATGAAAAACTGTTTTTT. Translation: CASSPPQGEDEKLFF.

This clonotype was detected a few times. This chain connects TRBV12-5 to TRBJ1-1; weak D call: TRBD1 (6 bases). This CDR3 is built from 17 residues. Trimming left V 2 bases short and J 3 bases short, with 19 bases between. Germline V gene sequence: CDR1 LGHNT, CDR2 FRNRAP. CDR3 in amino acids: CASGLPLGGNKDTEAFF. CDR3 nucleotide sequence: TGTGCTAGTGGTTTGCCTCTAGGGGGGAACAAGGACACTGAAGCTTTCTTT. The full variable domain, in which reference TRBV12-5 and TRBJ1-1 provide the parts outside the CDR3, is DARVTQTPRHKVTEMGQEVTMRCQPILGHNTVFWYRQTMMQGLELLAYFRNRAPLDDSGMPKDRFSAEMPDATLATLKIQPSEPRDSAVYFCASGLPLGGNKDTEAFFGQGTRLTVV.

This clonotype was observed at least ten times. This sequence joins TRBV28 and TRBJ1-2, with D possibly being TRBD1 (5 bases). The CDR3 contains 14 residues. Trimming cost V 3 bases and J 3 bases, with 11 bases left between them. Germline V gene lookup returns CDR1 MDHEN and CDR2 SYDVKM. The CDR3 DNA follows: TGTGCCAGCAGTTTCGGGACTATCTACTATGGCTACACCTTC. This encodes CASSFGTIYYGYTF.

The CDR3 loop is CASSRTGVLTEAFF. The CDR3 bases are TGTGCCAGCAGCCGAACAGGGGTTCTCACTGAAGCTTTCTTT. V usage is TRBV5-5 and J usage is TRBJ1-1, with TRBD1 identical over 7 bases. V shed 4 bases and J 4 bases; nucleotides not matched to a gene: 7. This CDR3 has 14 residues. Germline V gene lookup returns CDR1 SGHKS and CDR2 YYEKEE (reference sequence).

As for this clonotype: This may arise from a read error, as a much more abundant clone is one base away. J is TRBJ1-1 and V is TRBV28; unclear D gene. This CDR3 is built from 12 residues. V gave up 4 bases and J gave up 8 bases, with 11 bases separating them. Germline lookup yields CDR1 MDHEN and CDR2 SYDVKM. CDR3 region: CASSSQTLEAFF. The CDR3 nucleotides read TGTGCCAGCAGTTCTCAGACACTAGAAGCTTTCTTT.

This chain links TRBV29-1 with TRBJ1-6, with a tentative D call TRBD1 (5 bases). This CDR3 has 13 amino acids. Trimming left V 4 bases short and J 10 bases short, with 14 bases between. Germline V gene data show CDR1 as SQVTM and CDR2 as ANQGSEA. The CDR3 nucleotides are TGCAGCGTTGGCGAGGCGGGGGAATCACCCCTCCACTTT. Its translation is CSVGEAGESPLHF.